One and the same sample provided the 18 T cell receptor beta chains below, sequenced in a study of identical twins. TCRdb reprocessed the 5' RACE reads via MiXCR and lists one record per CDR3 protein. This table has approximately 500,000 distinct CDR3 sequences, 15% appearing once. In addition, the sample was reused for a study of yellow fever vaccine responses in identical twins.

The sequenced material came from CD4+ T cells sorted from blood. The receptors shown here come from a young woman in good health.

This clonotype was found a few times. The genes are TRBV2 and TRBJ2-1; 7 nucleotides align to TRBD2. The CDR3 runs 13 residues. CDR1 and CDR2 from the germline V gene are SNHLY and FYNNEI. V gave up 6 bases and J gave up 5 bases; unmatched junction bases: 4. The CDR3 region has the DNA TGTGCCAGCAGCACTAGCGCAAACAATGAGCAGTTCTTC. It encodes CASSTSANNEQFF.

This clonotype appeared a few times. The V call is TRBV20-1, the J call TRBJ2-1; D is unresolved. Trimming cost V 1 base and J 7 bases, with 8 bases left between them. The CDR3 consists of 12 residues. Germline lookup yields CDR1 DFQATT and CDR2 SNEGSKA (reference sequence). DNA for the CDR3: TGCAGTGCTAGAGTTCCTAGTAATGAGCAGTTCTTC. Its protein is CSARVPSNEQFF.

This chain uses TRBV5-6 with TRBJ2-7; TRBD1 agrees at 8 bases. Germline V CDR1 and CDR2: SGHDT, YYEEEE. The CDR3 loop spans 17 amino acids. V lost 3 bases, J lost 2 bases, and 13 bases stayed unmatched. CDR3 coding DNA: TGTGCCAGCAGCTCAAGGACAGGGTCTCTGGTCGCCTACGAGCAGTACTTC. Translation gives CASSSRTGSLVAYEQYF.

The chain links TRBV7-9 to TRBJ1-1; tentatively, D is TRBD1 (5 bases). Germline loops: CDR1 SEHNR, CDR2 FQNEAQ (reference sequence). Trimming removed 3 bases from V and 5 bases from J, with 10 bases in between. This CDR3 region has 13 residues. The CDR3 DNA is TGTGCCAGCAGCTTTGGAGGGGAAACTGAAGCTTTCTTT. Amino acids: CASSFGGETEAFF.

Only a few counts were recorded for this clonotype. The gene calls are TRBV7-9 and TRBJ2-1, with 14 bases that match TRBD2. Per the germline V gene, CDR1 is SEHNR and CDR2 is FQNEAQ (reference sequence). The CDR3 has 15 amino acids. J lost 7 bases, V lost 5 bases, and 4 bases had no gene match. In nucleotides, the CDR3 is TGTGCCAGCAGCCTCTGGACTAGCGGGGGGAATGAGCAGTTCTTC. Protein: CASSLWTSGGNEQFF. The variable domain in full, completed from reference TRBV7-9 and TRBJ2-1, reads DTGVSQNPRHKITKRGQNVTFRCDPISEHNRLYWYRQTLGQGPEFLTYFQNEAQLEKSRLLSDRFSAERPKGSFSTLEIQRTEQGDSAMYLCASSLWTSGGNEQFFGPGTRLTVL.

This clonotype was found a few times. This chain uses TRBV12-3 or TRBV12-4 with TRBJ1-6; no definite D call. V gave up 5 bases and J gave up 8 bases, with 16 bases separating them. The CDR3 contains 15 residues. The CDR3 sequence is CASSDGLSGYSPLHF. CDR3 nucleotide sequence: TGTGCCAGCAGTGACGGCTTATCGGGGTATTCACCCCTCCACTTT.

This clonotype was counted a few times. The CDR3 here is CASSPIDGGYNQPQHF. The CDR3, as DNA: TGTGCCAGCAGCCCCATAGACGGGGGATACAATCAGCCCCAGCATTTT. V and J are TRBV7-9 and TRBJ1-5, with a weak D call TRBD1 (5 bases). V lost 5 bases to trimming and J lost 3 bases, with 17 bases between them. Per germline, CDR1 SEHNR and CDR2 FQNEAQ (reference sequence). This CDR3 comprises 16 residues. Drawing the rest from reference TRBV7-9 and TRBJ1-5, the complete variable domain is DTGVSQNPRHKITKRGQNVTFRCDPISEHNRLYWYRQTLGQGPEFLTYFQNEAQLEKSRLLSDRFSAERPKGSFSTLEIQRTEQGDSAMYLCASSPIDGGYNQPQHFGDGTRLSIL.

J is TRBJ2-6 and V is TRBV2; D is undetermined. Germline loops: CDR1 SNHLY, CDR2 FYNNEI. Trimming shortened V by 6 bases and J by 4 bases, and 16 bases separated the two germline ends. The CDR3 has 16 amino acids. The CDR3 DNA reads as TGTGCCAGCAGGGCCACCCTTTCAGCCGGGGCCAACGTCCTGACTTTC. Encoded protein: CASRATLSAGANVLTF.

The CDR3 region has the DNA TGTGCCACCAGTGATCCCTCTGGGGATTCCTCCTACAATGAGCAGTTCTTC. Its translation is CATSDPSGDSSYNEQFF. The chain has TRBV24-1 and TRBJ2-1, with D unresolved. The germline V gene has CDR1 KGHDR and CDR2 SFDVKD. The CDR3 consists of 17 residues. V dropped 3 bases and J dropped 0 bases, with 14 bases sitting between them.

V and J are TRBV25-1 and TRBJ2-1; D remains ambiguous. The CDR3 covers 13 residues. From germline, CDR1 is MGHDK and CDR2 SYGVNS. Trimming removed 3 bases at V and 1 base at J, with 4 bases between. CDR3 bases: TGTGCCAGCAGTGATCGATCCTACAATGAGCAGTTCTTC. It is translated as CASSDRSYNEQFF.

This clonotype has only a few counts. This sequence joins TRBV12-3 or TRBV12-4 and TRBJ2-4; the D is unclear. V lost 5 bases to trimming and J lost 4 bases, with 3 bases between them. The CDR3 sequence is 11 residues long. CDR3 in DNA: TGTGCCAGCAGTGTGAAAAACATTCAGTACTTC. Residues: CASSVKNIQYF.

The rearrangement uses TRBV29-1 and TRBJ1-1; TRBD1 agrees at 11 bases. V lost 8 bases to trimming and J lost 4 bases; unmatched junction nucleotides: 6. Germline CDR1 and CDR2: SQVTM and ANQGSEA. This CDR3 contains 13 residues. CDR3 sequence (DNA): TGCAGCACTATGGGACAGGGGGGCACTGAAGCTTTCTTT. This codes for CSTMGQGGTEAFF.

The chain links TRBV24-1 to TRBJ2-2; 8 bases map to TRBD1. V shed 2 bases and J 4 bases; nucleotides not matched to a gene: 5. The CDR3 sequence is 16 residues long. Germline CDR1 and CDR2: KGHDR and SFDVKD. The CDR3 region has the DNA TGTGCCACCAGTGATTCCGGGACAGGCACCACCGGGGAGCTGTTTTTT. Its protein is CATSDSGTGTTGELFF.

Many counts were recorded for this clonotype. Written as DNA, the CDR3 is TGCAGCGTTGGACAGGGAGCTATGAACACTGAAGCTTTCTTT. This codes for CSVGQGAMNTEAFF. The genes are TRBV29-1 and TRBJ1-1, with 7 nucleotides matching TRBD1. After removal of 4 bases from V and 0 bases from J, the junction contained 5 bases not matched to a gene. The CDR3 has 14 amino acids. Germline-derived CDR1 and CDR2 are SQVTM and ANQGSEA.

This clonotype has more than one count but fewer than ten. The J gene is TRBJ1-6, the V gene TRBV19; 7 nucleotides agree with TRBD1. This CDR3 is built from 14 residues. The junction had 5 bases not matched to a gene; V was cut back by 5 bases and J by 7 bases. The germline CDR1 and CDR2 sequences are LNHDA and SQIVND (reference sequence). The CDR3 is CASSRDSLNSPLHF. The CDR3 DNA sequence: TGTGCCAGTAGTCGGGACAGCTTAAATTCACCCCTCCACTTT.

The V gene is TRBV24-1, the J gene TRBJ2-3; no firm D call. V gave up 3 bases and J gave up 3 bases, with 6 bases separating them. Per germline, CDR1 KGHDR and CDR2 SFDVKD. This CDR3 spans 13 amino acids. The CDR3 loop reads CATSDPNTDTQYF. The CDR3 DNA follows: TGTGCCACCAGTGATCCAAATACAGATACGCAGTATTTT.

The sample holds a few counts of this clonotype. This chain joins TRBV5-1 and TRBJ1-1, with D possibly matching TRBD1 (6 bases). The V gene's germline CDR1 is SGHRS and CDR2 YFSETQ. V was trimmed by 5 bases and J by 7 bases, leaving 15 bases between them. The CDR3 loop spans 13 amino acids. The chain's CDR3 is CASRIRGASEAFF. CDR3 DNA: TGCGCCAGCAGGATCAGGGGAGCAAGTGAAGCTTTCTTT.

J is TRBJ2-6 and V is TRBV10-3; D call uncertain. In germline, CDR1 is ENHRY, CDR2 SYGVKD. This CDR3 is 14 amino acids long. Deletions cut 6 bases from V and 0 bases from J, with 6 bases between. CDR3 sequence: CAIRISSGANVLTF. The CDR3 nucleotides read TGTGCCATCAGAATTAGCTCTGGGGCCAACGTCCTGACTTTC.